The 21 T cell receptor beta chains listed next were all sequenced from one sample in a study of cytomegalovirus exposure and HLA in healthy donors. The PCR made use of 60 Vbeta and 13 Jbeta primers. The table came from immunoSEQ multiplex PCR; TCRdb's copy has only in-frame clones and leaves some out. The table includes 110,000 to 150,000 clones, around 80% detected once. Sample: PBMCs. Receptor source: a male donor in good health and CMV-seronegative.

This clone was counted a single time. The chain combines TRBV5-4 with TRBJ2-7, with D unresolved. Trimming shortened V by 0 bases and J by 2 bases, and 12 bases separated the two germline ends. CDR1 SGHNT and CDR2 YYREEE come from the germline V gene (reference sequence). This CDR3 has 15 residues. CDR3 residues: CASSLDVSTTYEQYF. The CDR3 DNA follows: TGTGCCAGCAGCTTGGATGTAAGTACAACCTACGAGCAGTACTTC.

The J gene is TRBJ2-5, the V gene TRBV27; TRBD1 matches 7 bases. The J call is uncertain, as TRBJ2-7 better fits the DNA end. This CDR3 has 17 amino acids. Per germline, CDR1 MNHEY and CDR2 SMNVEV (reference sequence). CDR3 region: CASRASRTGKGSYEQYF. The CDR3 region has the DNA TGTGCCAGCAGGGCGAGCAGGACAGGAAAGGGATCCTACGAGCAGTACTTC.

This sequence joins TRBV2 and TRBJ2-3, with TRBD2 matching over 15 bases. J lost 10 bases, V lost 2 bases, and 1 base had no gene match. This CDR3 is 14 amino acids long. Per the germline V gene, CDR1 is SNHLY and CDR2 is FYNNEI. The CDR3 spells CASSERTSGGAQYF. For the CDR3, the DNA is TGTGCCAGCAGTGAAAGGACTAGCGGGGGGGCGCAGTATTTT.

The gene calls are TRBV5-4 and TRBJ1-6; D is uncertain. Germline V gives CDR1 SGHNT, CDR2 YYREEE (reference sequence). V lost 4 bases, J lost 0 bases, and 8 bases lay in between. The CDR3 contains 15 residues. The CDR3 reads CASSRGSSYNSPLHF. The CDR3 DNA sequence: TGTGCCAGCAGCCGCGGGAGCTCCTATAATTCACCCCTCCACTTT.

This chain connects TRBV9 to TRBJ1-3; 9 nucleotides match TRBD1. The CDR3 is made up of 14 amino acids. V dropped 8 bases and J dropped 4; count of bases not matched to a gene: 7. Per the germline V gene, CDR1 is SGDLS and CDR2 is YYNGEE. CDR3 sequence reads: CASQQGAEGNTIYF. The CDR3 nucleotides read TGTGCCAGTCAACAGGGGGCAGAGGGAAACACCATATATTTT.

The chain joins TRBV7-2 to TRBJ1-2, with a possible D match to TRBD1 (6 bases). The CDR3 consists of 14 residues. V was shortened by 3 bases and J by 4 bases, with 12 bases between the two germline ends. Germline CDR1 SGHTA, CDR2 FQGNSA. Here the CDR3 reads CASSLDSGLYGYTF. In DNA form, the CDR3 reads TGTGCCAGCAGCTTGGACAGCGGCCTCTATGGCTACACCTTC.

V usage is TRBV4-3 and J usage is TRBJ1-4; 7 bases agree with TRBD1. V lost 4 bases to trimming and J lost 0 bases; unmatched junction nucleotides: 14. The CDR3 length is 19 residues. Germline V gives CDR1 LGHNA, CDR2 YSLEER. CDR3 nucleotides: TGCGCCAGCAGCCTTGTACCGTTCAGGGGGACTTCAACTAATGAAAAACTGTTTTTT. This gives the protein CASSLVPFRGTSTNEKLFF.

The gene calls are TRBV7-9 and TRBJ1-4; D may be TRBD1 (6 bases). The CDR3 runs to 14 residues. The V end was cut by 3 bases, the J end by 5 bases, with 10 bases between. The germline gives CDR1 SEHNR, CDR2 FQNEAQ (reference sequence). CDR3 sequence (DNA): TGTGCCAGCAGCTTGAGGCAGGGGAATGAAAAACTGTTTTTT. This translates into CASSLRQGNEKLFF.

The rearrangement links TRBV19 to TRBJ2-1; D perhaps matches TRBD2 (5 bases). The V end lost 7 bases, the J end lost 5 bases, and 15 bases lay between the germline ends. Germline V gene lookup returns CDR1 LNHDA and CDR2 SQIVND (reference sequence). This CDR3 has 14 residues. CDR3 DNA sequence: TGTGCCAGTAAAAGGACTCCCGCGAACAATGAGCAGTTCTTC. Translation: CASKRTPANNEQFF.

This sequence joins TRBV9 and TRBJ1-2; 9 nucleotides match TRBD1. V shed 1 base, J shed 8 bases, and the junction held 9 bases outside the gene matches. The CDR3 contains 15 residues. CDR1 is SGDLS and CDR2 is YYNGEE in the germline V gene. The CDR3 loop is CASSVSPDRGTGYTF. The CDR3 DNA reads TGTGCCAGCAGCGTAAGCCCCGACAGGGGGACCGGCTACACCTTC.

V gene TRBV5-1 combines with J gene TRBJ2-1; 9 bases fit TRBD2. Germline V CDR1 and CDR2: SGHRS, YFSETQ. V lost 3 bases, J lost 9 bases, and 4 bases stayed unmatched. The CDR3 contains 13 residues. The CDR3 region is CASSSGTSLEQFF. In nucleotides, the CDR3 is TGCGCCAGCAGCTCCGGGACTAGCCTTGAGCAGTTCTTC.

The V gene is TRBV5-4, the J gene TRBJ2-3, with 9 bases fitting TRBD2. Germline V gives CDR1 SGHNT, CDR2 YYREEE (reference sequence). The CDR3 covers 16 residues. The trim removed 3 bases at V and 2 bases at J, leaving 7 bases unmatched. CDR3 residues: CASSSMTSGLTDTQYF. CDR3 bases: TGTGCCAGCAGCTCAATGACTAGCGGCCTCACAGATACGCAGTATTTT.

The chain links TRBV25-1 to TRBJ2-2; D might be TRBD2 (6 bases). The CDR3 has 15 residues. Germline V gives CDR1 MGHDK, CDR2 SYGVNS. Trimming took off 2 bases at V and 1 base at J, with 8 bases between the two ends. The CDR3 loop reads CASSELGGNTGELFF. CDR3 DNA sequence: TGTGCCAGCAGTGAACTGGGGGGGAACACCGGGGAGCTGTTTTTT.

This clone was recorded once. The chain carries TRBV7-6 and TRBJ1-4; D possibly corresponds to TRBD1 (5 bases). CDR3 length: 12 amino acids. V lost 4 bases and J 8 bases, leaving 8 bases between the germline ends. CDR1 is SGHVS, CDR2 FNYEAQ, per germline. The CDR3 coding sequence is TGTGCCAGCAGCTCAAGACAGGAAAAACTGTTTTTT. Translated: CASSSRQEKLFF.

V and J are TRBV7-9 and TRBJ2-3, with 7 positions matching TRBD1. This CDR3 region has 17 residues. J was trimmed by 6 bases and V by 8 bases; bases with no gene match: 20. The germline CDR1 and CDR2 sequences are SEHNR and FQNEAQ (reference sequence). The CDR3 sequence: CASGIRQGRGSPDTQYF. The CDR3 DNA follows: TGTGCCAGCGGAATTAGACAGGGACGGGGTTCGCCGGATACGCAGTATTTT.

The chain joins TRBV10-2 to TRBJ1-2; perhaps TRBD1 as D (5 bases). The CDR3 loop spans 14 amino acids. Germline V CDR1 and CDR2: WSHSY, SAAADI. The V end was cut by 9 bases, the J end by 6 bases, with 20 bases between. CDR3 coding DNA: TGCGCCAGGATTAGTGCAGGGCCCTTGGATGGCTACACCTTC. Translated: CARISAGPLDGYTF.

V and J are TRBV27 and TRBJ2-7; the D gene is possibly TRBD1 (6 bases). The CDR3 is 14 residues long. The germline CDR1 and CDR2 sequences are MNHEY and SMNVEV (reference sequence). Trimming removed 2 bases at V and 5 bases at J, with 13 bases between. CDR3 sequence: CASSLGGQFHEQYF. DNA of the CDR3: TGTGCCAGCAGTTTAGGGGGACAATTCCACGAGCAGTACTTC.

CDR3 in amino acids: CASNLAGKLIETQYF. CDR3 nucleotides: TGTGCCAGCAACCTAGCGGGGAAGCTTATCGAGACCCAGTACTTC. The chain uses TRBV28 and TRBJ2-5; 9 bases match TRBD2. The CDR3 extends over 15 amino acids. Germline loops: CDR1 MDHEN, CDR2 SYDVKM. Unmatched junction bases numbered 11, after V lost 7 bases and J lost 5 bases.

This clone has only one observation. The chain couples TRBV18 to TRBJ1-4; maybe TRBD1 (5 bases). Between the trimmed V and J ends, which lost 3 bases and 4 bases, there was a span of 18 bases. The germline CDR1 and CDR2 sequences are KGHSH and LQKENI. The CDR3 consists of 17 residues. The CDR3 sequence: CASSPTVSPTFNEKLFF. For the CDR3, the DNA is TGTGCCAGCTCACCGACAGTGTCCCCGACCTTTAATGAAAAACTGTTTTTT.

CDR3 coding DNA: TGTGCCAGCAGCTTGGAACTAGCGGGGGGACTGACCCAGTACTTC. Translated: CASSLELAGGLTQYF. The chain uses TRBV5-5 and TRBJ2-5, with TRBD2 matching over 12 bases. This CDR3 contains 15 residues. The ends lost 0 bases at V and 7 bases at J; junction bases unmatched: 4. The germline V gene has CDR1 SGHKS and CDR2 YYEKEE (reference sequence).

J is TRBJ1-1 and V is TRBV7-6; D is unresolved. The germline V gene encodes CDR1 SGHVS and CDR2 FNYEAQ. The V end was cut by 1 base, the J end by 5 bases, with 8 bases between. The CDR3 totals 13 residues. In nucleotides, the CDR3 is TGTGCCAGCAGCTTAGGTACGCAGACTGAAGCTTTCTTT. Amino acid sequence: CASSLGTQTEAFF.